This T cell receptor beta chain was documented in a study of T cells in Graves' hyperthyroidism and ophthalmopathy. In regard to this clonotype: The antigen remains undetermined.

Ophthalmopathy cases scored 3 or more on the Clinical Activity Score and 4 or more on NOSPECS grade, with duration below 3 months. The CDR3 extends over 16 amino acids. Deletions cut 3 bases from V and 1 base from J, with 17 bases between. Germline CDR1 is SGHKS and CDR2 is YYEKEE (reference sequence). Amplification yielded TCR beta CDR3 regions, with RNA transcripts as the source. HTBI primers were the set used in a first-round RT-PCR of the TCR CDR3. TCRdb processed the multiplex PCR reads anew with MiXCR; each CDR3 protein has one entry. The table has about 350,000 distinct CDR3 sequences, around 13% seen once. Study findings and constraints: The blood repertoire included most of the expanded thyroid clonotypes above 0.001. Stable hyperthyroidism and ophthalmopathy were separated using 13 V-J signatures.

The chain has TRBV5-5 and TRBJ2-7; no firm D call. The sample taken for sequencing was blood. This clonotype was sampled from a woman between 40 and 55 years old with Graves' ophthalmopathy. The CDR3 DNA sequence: TGTGCCAGCAGCTCCTTCTTCGACATATCTTCCTACGAGCAGTACTTC. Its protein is CASSSFFDISSYEQYF.